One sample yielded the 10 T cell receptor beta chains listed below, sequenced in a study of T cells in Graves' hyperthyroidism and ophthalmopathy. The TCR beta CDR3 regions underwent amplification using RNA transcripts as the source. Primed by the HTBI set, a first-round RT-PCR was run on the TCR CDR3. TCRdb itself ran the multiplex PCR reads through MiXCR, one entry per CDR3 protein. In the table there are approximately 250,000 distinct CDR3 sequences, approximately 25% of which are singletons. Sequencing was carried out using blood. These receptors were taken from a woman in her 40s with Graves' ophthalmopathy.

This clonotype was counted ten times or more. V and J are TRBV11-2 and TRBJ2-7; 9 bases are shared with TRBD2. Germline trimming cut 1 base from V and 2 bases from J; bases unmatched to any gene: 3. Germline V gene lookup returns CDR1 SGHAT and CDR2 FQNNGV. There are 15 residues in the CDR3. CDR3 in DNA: TGTGCCAGCAGCTTAGGCGGGGGGGGTACCTACGAGCAGTACTTC. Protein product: CASSLGGGGTYEQYF.

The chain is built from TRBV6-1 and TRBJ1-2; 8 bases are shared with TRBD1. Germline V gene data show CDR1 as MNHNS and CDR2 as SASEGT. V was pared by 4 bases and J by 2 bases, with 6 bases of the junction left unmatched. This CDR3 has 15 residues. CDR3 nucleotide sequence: TGTGCCAGCAGTGCCGAACAGGGGGTGAACTATGGCTACACCTTC. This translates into CASSAEQGVNYGYTF.

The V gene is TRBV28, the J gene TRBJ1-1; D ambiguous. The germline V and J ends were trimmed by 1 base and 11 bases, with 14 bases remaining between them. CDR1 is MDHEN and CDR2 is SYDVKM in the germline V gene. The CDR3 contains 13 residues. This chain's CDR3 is CASSLSYGVKAFF. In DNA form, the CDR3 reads TGTGCCAGCAGTTTATCCTACGGGGTGAAGGCTTTCTTT.

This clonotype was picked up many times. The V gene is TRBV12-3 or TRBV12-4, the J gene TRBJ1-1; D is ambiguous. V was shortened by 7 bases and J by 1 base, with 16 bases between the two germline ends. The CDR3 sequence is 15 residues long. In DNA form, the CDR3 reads TGTGCCAGCACCCCCGCGAAAAAGTCGAACACTGAAGCTTTCTTT. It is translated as CASTPAKKSNTEAFF.

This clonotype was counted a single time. DNA of the CDR3: TGCAGTGCTCCACCGGGACTAGCGACAGGCGAGCAGTACTTC. This gives the protein CSAPPGLATGEQYF. The chain employs TRBV20-1 and TRBJ2-7; 10 nucleotides line up with TRBD2. CDR1 DFQATT and CDR2 SNEGSKA come from the germline V gene (reference sequence). The CDR3 is made up of 14 amino acids. V dropped 5 bases and J dropped 6; count of bases not matched to a gene: 10.

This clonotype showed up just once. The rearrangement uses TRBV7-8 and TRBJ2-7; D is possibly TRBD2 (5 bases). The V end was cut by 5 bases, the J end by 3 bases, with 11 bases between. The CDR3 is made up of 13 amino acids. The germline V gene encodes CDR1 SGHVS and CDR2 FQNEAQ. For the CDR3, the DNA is TGTGCCAGCAGCCCTGCCGGGGACTACGAGCAGTACTTC. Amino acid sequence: CASSPAGDYEQYF.

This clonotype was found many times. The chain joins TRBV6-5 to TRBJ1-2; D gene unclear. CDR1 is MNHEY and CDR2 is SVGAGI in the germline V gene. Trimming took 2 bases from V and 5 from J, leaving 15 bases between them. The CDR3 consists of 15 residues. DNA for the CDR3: TGTGCCAGCAGTTACCCAGGATCCGGGCCATATGGCTACACCTTC. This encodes CASSYPGSGPYGYTF.

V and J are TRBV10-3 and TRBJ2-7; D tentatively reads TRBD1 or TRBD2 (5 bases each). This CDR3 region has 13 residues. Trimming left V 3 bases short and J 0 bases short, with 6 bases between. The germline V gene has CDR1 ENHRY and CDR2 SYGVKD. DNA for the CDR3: TGTGCCATCAGTGATGGGACCTCCTACGAGCAGTACTTC. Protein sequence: CAISDGTSYEQYF.

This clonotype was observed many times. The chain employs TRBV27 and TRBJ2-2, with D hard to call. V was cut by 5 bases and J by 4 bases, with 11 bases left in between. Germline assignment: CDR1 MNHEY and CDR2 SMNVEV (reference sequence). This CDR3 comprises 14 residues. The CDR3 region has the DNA TGTGCCAGCAGTGTCTCTTGGAGCACCGGGGAGCTGTTTTTT. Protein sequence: CASSVSWSTGELFF.

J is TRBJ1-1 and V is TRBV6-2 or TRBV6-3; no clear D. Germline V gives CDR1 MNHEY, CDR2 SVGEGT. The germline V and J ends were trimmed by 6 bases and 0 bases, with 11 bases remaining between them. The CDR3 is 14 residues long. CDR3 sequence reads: CASSYLDMNTEAFF. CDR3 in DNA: TGTGCCAGCAGCTATCTCGACATGAACACTGAAGCTTTCTTT.